This T cell receptor (beta chain) was obtained from a study of T cells in Graves' hyperthyroidism and ophthalmopathy. RNA transcripts were the template for amplifying TCR beta CDR3 regions. The study used the HTBI primer set for a first-round RT-PCR of the TCR CDR3. TCRdb re-analysed the multiplex PCR reads in MiXCR, keeping a single row per CDR3 protein. The sample records some 500,000 distinct CDR3 sequences, about 16% being singletons. This clonotype appeared a few times. Clinical symptoms, serum thyroxine, TRAb, thyroid ultrasound and orbital computed tomography established diagnosis. The CDR3 consists of 15 residues. The ends were cut back, 6 bases at V and 0 bases at J, with 14 bases in the middle.

Input material: blood. The receptor was isolated from a woman in her 30s with Graves' ophthalmopathy. The V gene is TRBV12-3 or TRBV12-4, the J gene TRBJ2-5; no clear D gene. The CDR3 protein is CASSPTTLYQETQYF. DNA of the CDR3: TGTGCCAGCAGCCCTACCACCCTGTACCAAGAGACCCAGTACTTC.